This T cell receptor beta chain was sequenced in a study of blood T cell repertoires in COVID-19. CDR1 and CDR2 from the germline V gene are LNHDA and SQIVND (reference sequence). V was shortened by 1 base and J by 5 bases, with 9 bases between the two germline ends. This CDR3 spans 14 amino acids. The assay was immunoSEQ multiplex PCR, and TCRdb's table has in-frame clones only and misses some. The sample lists roughly 190,000 clones, 87% occurring once. The rearrangement uses TRBV19 and TRBJ1-5, with a possible D match to TRBD1 (5 bases). The material sequenced was PBMCs or T cells enriched from blood (not recorded which). This TCR derives from a woman aged 25 to 39 who had recovered from COVID-19. CDR3 residues: CASSIGQGYQPQHF. The CDR3 nucleotides read TGTGCCAGTAGTATAGGTCAGGGCTATCAGCCCCAGCATTTT.